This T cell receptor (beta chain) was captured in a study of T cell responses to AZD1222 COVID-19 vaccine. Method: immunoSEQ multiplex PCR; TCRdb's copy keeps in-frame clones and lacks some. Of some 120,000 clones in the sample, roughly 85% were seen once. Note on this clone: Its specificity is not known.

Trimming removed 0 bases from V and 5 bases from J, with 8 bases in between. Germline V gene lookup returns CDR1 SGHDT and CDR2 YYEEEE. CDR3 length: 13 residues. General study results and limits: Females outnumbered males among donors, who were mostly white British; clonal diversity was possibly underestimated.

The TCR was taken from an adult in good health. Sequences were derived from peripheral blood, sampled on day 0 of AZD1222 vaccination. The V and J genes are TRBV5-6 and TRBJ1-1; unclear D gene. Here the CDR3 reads CASSLVRGTEAFF. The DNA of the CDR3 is TGTGCCAGCAGCTTGGTCCGCGGTACTGAAGCTTTCTTT.